This TCR beta chain was captured in a study of radiation and T cells in renal cell carcinoma. The wider study: Nephrectomy followed 15 Gy stereotactic body radiation by 4 weeks.

The protocol was immunoSEQ multiplex PCR, while the TCRdb copy is restricted to in-frame clones and leaves out a portion. The data show some 100,000 clones, 82% seen once. Time point specified: baseline pretreatment blood. The treatment here: 15 Gy SBRT to primary tumor, nephrectomy 4 weeks later. This receptor was identified in a man in his 60s with renal cell carcinoma. This specimen consisted of blood, obtained from a patient whose treatment included radiotherapy and nephrectomy.

CDR3 sequence: CASSPRLAGAPNTGELFF. In DNA form, the CDR3 reads TGTGCCAGCAGCCCTAGACTAGCGGGAGCCCCTAACACCGGGGAGCTGTTTTTT. The chain links TRBV9 to TRBJ2-2, with 12 positions matching TRBD2. This CDR3 has 18 residues. CDR1 SGDLS and CDR2 YYNGEE come from the germline V gene. Germline trimming cut 4 bases from V and 2 bases from J; bases unmatched to any gene: 9.